The 9 T cell receptor beta chains below come from one sample, sequenced in a study of beta chain features in type 1 diabetes. The authors reverse transcribed all of the isolated RNA, so sequencing captured expressed TCRB transcripts. The data were produced by immunoSEQ multiplex PCR, yet TCRdb's version contains in-frame clones alone and is incomplete. The top ten clones hold more than 0.055% of a sample with 450,000 to 550,000 clones, 30% of them seen once. Specimen: naive CD4+ T cells from blood. The source is a man between 18 and 35 years old in good health.

The rearrangement links TRBV27 to TRBJ2-1, with TRBD2 matching 10 bases. The CDR3 extends over 14 amino acids. Germline V gene sequence: CDR1 MNHEY, CDR2 SMNVEV (reference sequence). Unmatched junction bases numbered 1, after V lost 6 bases and J lost 2 bases. This CDR3 is CASRTSGAYNEQFF. Written as DNA, the CDR3 is TGTGCCAGCAGAACTAGCGGGGCCTACAATGAGCAGTTCTTC.

The genes are TRBV4-2 and TRBJ1-3, with D possibly matching TRBD1 (5 bases). Between the trimmed V and J ends, which lost 1 base and 7 bases, there was a span of 14 bases. CDR1 and CDR2 (germline): LGHNA, YNFKEQ. CDR3 size: 15 residues. CDR3 residues: CASSQGYLGHNTIYF. The CDR3 DNA is TGTGCCAGCAGCCAAGGATACCTGGGGCATAACACCATATATTTT.

On this clone: Relative to the germline gene, one junction end is altered; a read error may explain this. The chain links TRBV29-1 to TRBJ2-2; 7 nucleotides line up with TRBD1. CDR1 SQVTM and CDR2 ANQGSEA come from the germline V gene. The CDR3 consists of 15 residues. Here the CDR3 DNA reads TGCAGCGTGGAAGGGGGCTCCCGGAACACCGGGGAGCTGTTTTTT. Encoded protein: CSVEGGSRNTGELFF.

The chain links TRBV2 to TRBJ2-6; D gene uncertain. The CDR3 extends over 17 amino acids. Germline V lookup: CDR1 SNHLY, CDR2 FYNNEI. The V end lost 5 bases, the J end lost 0 bases, and 14 bases lay between the germline ends. As DNA, the CDR3 is TGTGCCAGCAGTAAACAATCTGCGACCTCTGGGGCCAACGTCCTGACTTTC. It translates to CASSKQSATSGANVLTF.

CDR3 region: CTALRGNEQFF. CDR3 nucleotide sequence: TGCACCGCCCTTCGTGGAAATGAGCAGTTCTTC. The gene calls are TRBV29-1 and TRBJ2-1, with D unresolved. The CDR3 covers 11 residues. The germline gives CDR1 SQVTM, CDR2 ANQGSEA.

This clone was counted a few times. V is TRBV9 and J is TRBJ2-6, with unresolved D. In germline, CDR1 is SGDLS, CDR2 YYNGEE. The CDR3 spans 14 residues. The V and J ends lost 3 bases and 0 bases respectively, with 4 bases between them. Here the CDR3 reads CASSAYSGANVLTF. In nucleotides, the CDR3 is TGTGCCAGCAGCGCGTACTCTGGGGCCAACGTCCTGACTTTC. Supplemented by reference TRBV9 and TRBJ2-6, the full variable domain reads DSGVTQTPKHLITATGQRVTLRCSPRSGDLSVYWYQQSLDQGLQFLIQYYNGEERAKGNILERFSAQQFPDLHSELNLSSLELGDSALYFCASSAYSGANVLTFGAGSRLTVL.

This chain links TRBV2 with TRBJ2-2; either TRBD1 or TRBD2 may supply D (6 bases each). The CDR3 sequence is 15 residues long. Germline CDR1 is SNHLY and CDR2 is FYNNEI. V was cut by 7 bases and J by 1 base, with 13 bases left in between. The CDR3 sequence: CASNREAKNTGELFF. CDR3 sequence (DNA): TGTGCCAGCAACAGGGAGGCCAAGAACACCGGGGAGCTGTTTTTT.

V and J are TRBV9 and TRBJ1-2, with 9 bases lining up with TRBD1. CDR3 length: 15 amino acids. The V gene's germline CDR1 is SGDLS and CDR2 YYNGEE. The V segment lost 3 bases and the J segment 2 bases; nucleotides outside the gene matches: 5. The CDR3 region has the DNA TGTGCCAGCAGCGCCTCCGGGACAGGGAACTATGGCTACACCTTC. Translated, it gives CASSASGTGNYGYTF.

The chain is built from TRBV29-1 and TRBJ2-7; 9 bases agree with TRBD1. V lost 5 bases, J lost 3 bases, and 5 bases stayed unmatched. This CDR3 is 13 amino acids long. The V gene's germline CDR1 is SQVTM and CDR2 ANQGSEA. DNA for the CDR3: TGCAGCGTTAGTGGGACAGGGTTCTACGAGCAGTACTTC. This encodes CSVSGTGFYEQYF.